This T cell receptor beta chain emerged from a study of T cells in Graves' hyperthyroidism and ophthalmopathy. Findings and limits, study-wide: Ophthalmopathy prediction by the model preceded onset by a median about 6 months.

The ends lost 3 bases at V and 2 bases at J; junction bases unmatched: 5. Germline loops: CDR1 KGHDR, CDR2 SFDVKD. The CDR3 sequence is 16 residues long. This clonotype occurred once. Antigen: not known. Researchers took RNA transcripts and amplified the TCR beta CDR3 regions from them. First-round RT-PCR with HTBI primers amplified the TCR CDR3 region. Each CDR3 protein is one row after TCRdb ran MiXCR on the multiplex PCR reads. This sample has more than 500,000 distinct CDR3 sequences, with over 12% found just once. This TCR was sampled from a woman in her thirties or forties with Graves' ophthalmopathy. The sample taken for sequencing was blood. The V gene is TRBV24-1, the J gene TRBJ2-2; 7 positions agree with TRBD1. In nucleotides, the CDR3 is TGTGCCACCAGTGATCCGGGACAGAGAAACACCGGGGAGCTGTTTTTT. Translated: CATSDPGQRNTGELFF.